This T cell receptor beta chain was obtained from a study of blood T cell repertoires in COVID-19. Profiling relied on immunoSEQ multiplex PCR, and the TCRdb table lists in-frame clones only, not all of them. The sample shows roughly 200,000 clones, roughly nine tenths of them seen only once. Germline CDR1 and CDR2: MNHEY and SVGAGI. This CDR3 comprises 15 residues. The junction had 6 bases not matched to a gene; V was cut back by 6 bases and J by 2 bases. This TCR was sampled from a man in his sixties with active or convalescent COVID-19. Material: peripheral blood. The chain uses TRBV6-5 and TRBJ2-2; the match to TRBD1 covers 7 bases. This chain's CDR3 is CASRSQGVNTGELFF. Here the CDR3 DNA reads TGTGCCAGCAGATCCCAGGGGGTTAACACCGGGGAGCTGTTTTTT.